This T cell receptor beta chain derives from a study of shared clonotypes between healthy human individuals. Naive-designated CD8 cells lacked CD45RO, were positively enriched for CCR7, and omitted terminally differentiated effector memory CD45RA+ cells. The assay was immunoSEQ multiplex PCR, and TCRdb's table has in-frame clones only and misses some. The table has nearly 2 million clones, just under 95% seen once; the top ten hold more than 0.95%. The CDR3 spans 13 residues. CDR1 is MNHEY, CDR2 SMNVEV, per germline (reference sequence). V lost 6 bases and J 5 bases, leaving 10 bases between the germline ends.

The TCR originated in a man between 18 and 35 years old in good health. Sequencing input: naive CD8+ T cells sorted from blood. The chain joins TRBV27 to TRBJ2-2; no clear D gene. The chain's CDR3 is CASRIVGTGELFF. The CDR3 region has the DNA TGTGCCAGCAGGATCGTGGGAACCGGGGAGCTGTTTTTT.